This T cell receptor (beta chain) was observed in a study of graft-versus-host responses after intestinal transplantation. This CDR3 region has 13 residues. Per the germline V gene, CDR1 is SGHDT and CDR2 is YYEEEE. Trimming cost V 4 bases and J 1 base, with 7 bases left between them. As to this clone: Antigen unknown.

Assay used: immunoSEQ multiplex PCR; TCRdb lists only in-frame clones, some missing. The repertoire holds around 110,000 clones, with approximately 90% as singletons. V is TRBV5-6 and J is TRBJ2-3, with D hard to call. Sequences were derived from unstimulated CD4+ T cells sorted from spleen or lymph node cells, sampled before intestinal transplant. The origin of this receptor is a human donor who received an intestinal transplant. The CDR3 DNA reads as TGTGCCAGCAGCGCCGGTCGCACAGATACGCAGTATTTT. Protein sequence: CASSAGRTDTQYF.